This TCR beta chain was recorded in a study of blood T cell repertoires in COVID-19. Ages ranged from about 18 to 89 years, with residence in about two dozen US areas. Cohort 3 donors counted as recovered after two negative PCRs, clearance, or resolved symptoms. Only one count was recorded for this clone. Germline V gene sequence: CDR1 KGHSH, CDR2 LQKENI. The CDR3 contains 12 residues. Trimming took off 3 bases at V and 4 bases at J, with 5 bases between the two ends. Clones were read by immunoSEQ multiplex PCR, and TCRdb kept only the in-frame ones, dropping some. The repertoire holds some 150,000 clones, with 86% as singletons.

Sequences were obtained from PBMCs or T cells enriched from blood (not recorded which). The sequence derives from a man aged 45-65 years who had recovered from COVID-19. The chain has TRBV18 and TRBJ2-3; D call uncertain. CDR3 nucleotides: TGTGCCAGCTCACCCGCGGCAGATACGCAGTATTTT. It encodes CASSPAADTQYF.